One sample yielded the 15 T cell receptor beta chains listed below, sequenced in a study of a mutant IDH1 vaccine in newly diagnosed glioma. Measured with immunoSEQ multiplex PCR; TCRdb has only the in-frame clones, and not every one. Here the sample spans tens of thousands of clones, just over 85% being singletons. The time point here: baseline, week 1 (first vaccination visit). Treatment defined: pre-vaccination baseline after standard-of-care therapy. Sequenced here: PBMCs, sampled from a glioma patient treated with radiotherapy, temozolomide or both. The source is a man between 35 and 55 years old with glioma.

V and J are TRBV4-3 and TRBJ2-5; D could derive from TRBD1 or TRBD2 (5 bases each). Between the trimmed V and J ends, which lost 3 bases and 5 bases, there was a span of 16 bases. The CDR3 is 15 residues long. Germline V gene lookup returns CDR1 LGHNA and CDR2 YSLEER. The CDR3 bases are TGCGCCAGCAGCCAGGGGACGGACCTAGGCGAGACCCAGTACTTC. It codes for CASSQGTDLGETQYF.

This clone has only a few counts. The rearrangement joins TRBV27 to TRBJ1-5; D might be TRBD1 (5 bases). V dropped 3 bases and J dropped 5 bases, with 11 bases sitting between them. The CDR3 consists of 14 residues. Germline lookup yields CDR1 MNHEY and CDR2 SMNVEV (reference sequence). CDR3 region: CASSLRRGDQPQHF. The CDR3 DNA reads TGTGCCAGCAGTTTGAGGAGAGGGGATCAGCCCCAGCATTTT.

This clone was found a few times. The gene calls are TRBV9 and TRBJ1-1, with D unresolved. The ends were cut back, 6 bases at V and 10 bases at J, with 13 bases in the middle. Germline CDR1 reads SGDLS; CDR2 reads YYNGEE. The CDR3 is 11 amino acids. CDR3 protein: CASKPGGTAFF. The CDR3, as DNA: TGTGCCAGCAAGCCGGGAGGTACAGCTTTCTTT.

This sequence joins TRBV7-2 and TRBJ1-1; tentatively, D is TRBD1 (6 bases). The CDR3 is made up of 13 amino acids. CDR1 is SGHTA, CDR2 FQGNSA, per germline. Trimming pared 4 bases from V and 6 bases from J, leaving 12 bases between. CDR3 nucleotides: TGTGCCAGCAGCTCATTCAGGGGCTCTGAAGCTTTCTTT. It yields the protein CASSSFRGSEAFF. Supplemented by reference TRBV7-2 and TRBJ1-1, the full variable domain reads GAGVSQSPSNKVTEKGKDVELRCDPISGHTALYWYRQSLGQGLEFLIYFQGNSAPDKSGLPSDRFSAERTGGSVSTLTIQRTQQEDSAVYLCASSSFRGSEAFFGQGTRLTVV.

The chain recombines TRBV7-6 with TRBJ2-7; D unresolved. V lost 0 bases and J 5 bases, leaving 8 bases between the germline ends. This CDR3 region has 13 residues. Germline V lookup: CDR1 SGHVS, CDR2 FNYEAQ. Here the CDR3 reads CASSLAATNEQYF. CDR3 nucleotides: TGTGCCAGCAGCTTAGCGGCGACAAACGAGCAGTACTTC.

Notes on this clone: A much larger clone sits a single nucleotide away, making a read error possible. Distinct nucleotide sequences in the sample also encode this CDR3. This sequence joins TRBV14 and TRBJ1-1; D not certain. This CDR3 contains 14 residues. The V end was cut by 0 bases, the J end by 11 bases, with 16 bases between. CDR1 and CDR2 (germline): SGHDN, FVKESK. In DNA, the CDR3 is TGTGCCAGCAGCCAAGATATGAGGCAGGTGACGGCTTTCTTT. Its translation: CASSQDMRQVTAFF. The variable domain in full, with the rest retrieved from reference TRBV14 and TRBJ1-1, is EAGVTQFPSHSVIEKGQTVTLRCDPISGHDNLYWYRRVMGKEIKFLLHFVKESKQDESGMPNNRFLAERTGGTYSTLKVQPAELEDSGVYFCASSQDMRQVTAFFGQGTRLTVV.

The chain employs TRBV19 and TRBJ2-7; 13 bases line up with TRBD2. CDR3 size: 13 residues. From germline, CDR1 is LNHDA and CDR2 SQIVND (reference sequence). V shed 10 bases, J shed 6 bases, and the junction held 6 bases outside the gene matches. The CDR3 loop is CATTSGRAIEQYF. The CDR3 region has the DNA TGTGCCACCACTAGCGGGAGGGCTATCGAGCAGTACTTC.

The chain links TRBV7-2 to TRBJ2-1; TRBD2 matches at 15 bases. The CDR3 loop spans 16 amino acids. CDR1 and CDR2 (germline): SGHTA, FQGNSA. Trimming at V came to 4 bases and at J to 9 bases, leaving 7 bases not matched to a gene. The CDR3 loop is CASSSSGLAGGLEQFF. DNA of the CDR3: TGTGCCAGCAGCTCCTCCGGACTAGCGGGAGGGCTTGAGCAGTTCTTC.

This rearrangement joins TRBV15 to TRBJ2-7; D assignment may be TRBD1 or TRBD2 (5 bases each). The germline V gene encodes CDR1 LNHNV and CDR2 YYDKDF (reference sequence). V lost 3 bases to trimming and J lost 2 bases, with 14 bases between them. CDR3 length equals 15 residues. The CDR3 region has the DNA TGTGCCACCAGCAGGGTCCGGGACGGCCCCTACGAGCAGTACTTC. It yields the protein CATSRVRDGPYEQYF.

This clone was picked up one time. The chain links TRBV27 to TRBJ2-3; TRBD2 matches at 10 bases. The CDR3 covers 16 residues. Unmatched junction bases numbered 9, after V lost 6 bases and J lost 3 bases. Germline CDR1 and CDR2: MNHEY and SMNVEV (reference sequence). CDR3 in amino acids: CASSPSGRRWTDTQYF. The CDR3 nucleotides read TGTGCCAGCAGCCCTAGCGGGAGAAGGTGGACAGATACGCAGTATTTT.

The chain combines TRBV5-4 with TRBJ2-7; 9 bases align to TRBD1. This CDR3 is built from 14 residues. The V gene's germline CDR1 is SGHNT and CDR2 YYREEE (reference sequence). The ends lost 2 bases at V and 1 base at J; junction bases unmatched: 1. The CDR3, as DNA: TGTGCCAGCAGCTTCGGGACAGGGTCCTACGAGCAGTACTTC. Translating it yields CASSFGTGSYEQYF.

A single count supports this clone. The rearrangement joins TRBV28 to TRBJ1-2; the D gene is possibly TRBD1 (5 bases). The CDR3 consists of 12 residues. In germline, CDR1 is MDHEN, CDR2 SYDVKM. V was shortened by 1 base and J by 7 bases, with 7 bases between the two germline ends. CDR3 amino acids: CASSLSGRGYTF. In DNA form, the CDR3 reads TGTGCCAGCAGTTTATCAGGGCGTGGCTACACCTTC.

V and J are TRBV19 and TRBJ2-1; TRBD2 agrees at 13 bases. CDR1 is LNHDA, CDR2 SQIVND, per germline (reference sequence). The CDR3 covers 20 residues. After removal of 5 bases from V and 1 base from J, the junction contained 14 bases not matched to a gene. The chain's CDR3 is CASSPGLAGLRRGSYNEQFF. DNA for the CDR3: TGTGCCAGTAGTCCGGGACTAGCGGGACTCAGGCGGGGGTCCTACAATGAGCAGTTCTTC.

The rearrangement uses TRBV5-1 and TRBJ2-2; D is possibly TRBD1 (6 bases). Trimming removed 3 bases from V and 8 bases from J, with 17 bases in between. The germline V gene has CDR1 SGHRS and CDR2 YFSETQ. The CDR3 totals 15 residues. The CDR3 sequence: CASSSRQDLTGELFF. DNA for the CDR3: TGCGCCAGCAGCTCGCGACAGGATCTCACGGGGGAGCTGTTTTTT.

The gene calls are TRBV6-5 and TRBJ1-5, with D maybe TRBD1 (5 bases). Germline assignment: CDR1 MNHEY and CDR2 SVGAGI. V lost 7 bases and J 7 bases, leaving 14 bases between the germline ends. The CDR3 covers 13 residues. DNA of the CDR3: TGTGCCAGCACTTTGGGGGGTGGCCAGCCCCAGCATTTT. This translates into CASTLGGGQPQHF.